This T cell receptor (beta chain) was identified in a study of cytomegalovirus exposure and HLA in healthy donors. PCR amplification relied on 60 Vbeta primers (plus 13 Jbeta primers). Profiled with immunoSEQ multiplex PCR; TCRdb holds only in-frame clones, not every one. The profile shows more than 150,000 clones, about 85% of them singletons. Germline V gene sequence: CDR1 SQVTM, CDR2 ANQGSEA. The CDR3 is 15 amino acids. After removal of 0 bases from V and 5 bases from J, the junction contained 7 bases not matched to a gene. This clone was observed a single time. The chain joins TRBV29-1 to TRBJ2-1, with TRBD2 matching over 7 bases. The sequenced sample was PBMCs. The clonotype originates from a man between 50 and 59 years old in good health and CMV-seropositive. The CDR3 nucleotides are TGCAGCGTTGAAGAATGGGGGGGGAGGGACAATGAGCAGTTCTTC. Amino acids: CSVEEWGGRDNEQFF.